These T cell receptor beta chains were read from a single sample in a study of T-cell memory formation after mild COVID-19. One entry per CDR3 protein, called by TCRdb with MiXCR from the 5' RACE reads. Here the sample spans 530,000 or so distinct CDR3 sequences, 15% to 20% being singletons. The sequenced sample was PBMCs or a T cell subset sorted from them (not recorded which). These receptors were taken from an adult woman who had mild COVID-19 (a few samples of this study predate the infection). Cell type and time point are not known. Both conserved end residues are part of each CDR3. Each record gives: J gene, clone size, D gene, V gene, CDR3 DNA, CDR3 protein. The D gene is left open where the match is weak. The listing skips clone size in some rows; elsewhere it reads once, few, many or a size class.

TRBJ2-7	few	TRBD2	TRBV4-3	TGCGCCAGCAGCCAAGAAAAGCGGGAGGGTTACGAGCAGTACTTC	CASSQEKREGYEQYF
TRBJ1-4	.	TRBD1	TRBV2	TGTGCCAGCAGTCCTACGACAGGGGGCGGGGAAAAACTGTTTTTT	CASSPTTGGGEKLFF
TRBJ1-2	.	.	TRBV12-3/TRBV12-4	TGTGCCAGCAGTTTTCAAGGGGATGGGGGCTACACCTTC	CASSFQGDGGYTF
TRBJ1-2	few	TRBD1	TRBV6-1	TGTGCCAGCAGGGCAGTCGGCGGGACAGGTCTCAGCTACACCTTC	CASRAVGGTGLSYTF
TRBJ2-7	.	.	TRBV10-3	TGTGCCATCAGTGAGTCTCAAGCCCGGTGCGAGCAGTACTTC	CAISESQARCEQYF
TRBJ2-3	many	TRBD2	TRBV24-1	TGTGCCACCAGTGATTTATGGAGTAGCGGGAGAGGCACAGATACGCAGTATTTT	CATSDLWSSGRGTDTQYF
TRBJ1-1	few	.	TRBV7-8	TGTGCCAGCAGCCCGATCGGGGTAACGGCTGAAGCTTTCTTT	CASSPIGVTAEAFF
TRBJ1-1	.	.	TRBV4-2	TGTGCCAGCAGCCAATTGTTGGACAGAAACACTGAAGCTTTCTTT	CASSQLLDRNTEAFF
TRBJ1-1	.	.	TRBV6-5	TGTGCCAGTTGCCAACGTGTAGAGATGAACACTGAAGCTTTCTTT	CASCQRVEMNTEAFF
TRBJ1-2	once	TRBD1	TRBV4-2	TGTGCCAGCAGCCAGGCGGGACAGTCTTATGGCTACACCTTC	CASSQAGQSYGYTF
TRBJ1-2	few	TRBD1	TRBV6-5	TGTGCCAGCAATCCAGGGGGCAGCTATGGCTACACCTTC	CASNPGGSYGYTF
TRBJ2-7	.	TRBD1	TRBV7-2	TGTGCCAGCAGCACCCGGACAGGGGCCTACGAGCAGTACTTC	CASSTRTGAYEQYF
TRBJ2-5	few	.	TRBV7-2	TGTGCCAGCAGCTTAGCCCATAGGGAGACCCAGTACTTC	CASSLAHRETQYF
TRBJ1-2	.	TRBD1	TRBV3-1	TGTGCCAGCAGCCGAGGGGACAGTAAACTTGTCTATGGCTACACCTTC	CASSRGDSKLVYGYTF
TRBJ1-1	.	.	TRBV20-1	TGCAGTGCTAGAGGCAGGGGGAACACTGAAGCTTTCTTT	CSARGRGNTEAFF
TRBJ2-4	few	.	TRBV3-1	TGTGCCAGCAGTCACAGGGAATTAGCCAAAAACATTCAGTACTTC	CASSHRELAKNIQYF
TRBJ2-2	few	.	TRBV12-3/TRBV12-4	TGTGCCAGCAGTCGCACCTCAAACTGGGGTGGGCTGTTTTTT	CASSRTSNWGGLFF
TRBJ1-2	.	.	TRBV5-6	TGTGCCAGCAGCTCCTTGGGGCAGGGTGGCTACACCTTC	CASSSLGQGGYTF
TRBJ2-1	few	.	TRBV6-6	TGTGCCAGCAGTTCGAGCCCATTGCCCATATCCGATGAGCAGTTCTTC	CASSSSPLPISDEQFF
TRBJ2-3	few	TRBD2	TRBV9	TGTGCCAGCAGCGTCGGGACTAGCCGCACAGATACGCAGTATTTT	CASSVGTSRTDTQYF
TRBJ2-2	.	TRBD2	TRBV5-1	TGCGCCAGCAGCAGGCTAGCGGGAGGAGGGACCGGGGAGCTGTTTTTT	CASSRLAGGGTGELFF
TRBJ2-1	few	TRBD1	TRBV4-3	TGCGCCAGCAGCCAAACCCGAATAGGGGGCGTCTACAATGAGCAGTTCTTC	CASSQTRIGGVYNEQFF
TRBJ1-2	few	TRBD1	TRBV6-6	TGTGCCAGCAGCCTACCCCCGGGACAGGACTATGGCTACACCTTC	CASSLPPGQDYGYTF
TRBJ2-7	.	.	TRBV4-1	TGCGCCAGCAGCCAAGATGTGAGGCCGACCTACGAGCAGTACTTC	CASSQDVRPTYEQYF
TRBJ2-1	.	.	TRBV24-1	TGTGCCACCAGTGATTCCAAGGAGCAGTTCTTC	CATSDSKEQFF
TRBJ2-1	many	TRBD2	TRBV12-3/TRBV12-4	TGTGCCAGCAGTTTGCTAGCGGGAATGGGTGAGCAGTTCTTC	CASSLLAGMGEQFF
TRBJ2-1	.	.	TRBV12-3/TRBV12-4	TGTGCCAGCAGTCCAGGGCGGGTCGGTGAGCAGTTCTTC	CASSPGRVGEQFF
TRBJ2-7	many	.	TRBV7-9	TGTGCCAGCAGCTTAGCACAGGGACGCTACGAGCAGTACTTC	CASSLAQGRYEQYF
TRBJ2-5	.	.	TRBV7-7	TGTGCTAGCAGCCGCCGGCCTGGGAGAGAGACCCAGTACTTC	CASSRRPGRETQYF
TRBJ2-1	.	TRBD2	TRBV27	TGTGCCAGCAGTCCCGGACTAGGACGACCCTACAATGAGCAGTTCTTC	CASSPGLGRPYNEQFF
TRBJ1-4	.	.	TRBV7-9	TGTGCCACCAAGGCAGGGTATGACGAAAAACTGTTTTTT	CATKAGYDEKLFF
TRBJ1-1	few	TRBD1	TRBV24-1	TGTGCCACCAGTGCAAATTCGGACAGGGCAAGGGAGACTGAAGCTTTCTTT	CATSANSDRARETEAFF
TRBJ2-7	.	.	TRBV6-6	TGTGCCAGCAGGCCTTTACAGTACTCCTACGAGCAGTACTTC	CASRPLQYSYEQYF
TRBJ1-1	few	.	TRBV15	TGTGCCACCAGCAGAGGATGGGTGGACACTGAAGCTTTCTTT	CATSRGWVDTEAFF
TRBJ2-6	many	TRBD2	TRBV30	TGTGCCATTGGGGGGGTCACATACTCTGGGGCCAACGTCCTGACTTTC	CAIGGVTYSGANVLTF
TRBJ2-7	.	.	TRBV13	TGTGCCAGCAGCCCCCGCCAGAGCTCCTACGAGCAGTACTTC	CASSPRQSSYEQYF
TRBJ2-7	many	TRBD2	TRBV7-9	TGTGCCAGCAGCCCATACGGGACTAGCGGGAGACTCCTATACGAGCAGTACTTC	CASSPYGTSGRLLYEQYF
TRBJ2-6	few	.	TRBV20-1	TGCAGTGCTCCATGGAGTGGGGCCAACGTCCTGACTTTC	CSAPWSGANVLTF
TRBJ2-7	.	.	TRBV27	TGTGCCAGCAGTGTCGTCGGTTCCTACGAGCAGTACTTC	CASSVVGSYEQYF
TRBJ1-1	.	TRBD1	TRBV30	TGTGCCTGGAGTGTACACTGGACAGGGCAGAGCACTGAAGCTTTCTTT	CAWSVHWTGQSTEAFF
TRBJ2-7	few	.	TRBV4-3	TGCGCCAGCAGCCTCCAAACGGGGGACAGCTACGAGCAGTACTTC	CASSLQTGDSYEQYF
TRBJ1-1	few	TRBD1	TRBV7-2	TGTGCCAGCAGCGCCAAAACAGGGGGGGGCACTGAAGCTTTCTTT	CASSAKTGGGTEAFF
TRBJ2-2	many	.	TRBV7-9	TGTGCCAGCAGCCAGACAGCGAACACCGGGGAGCTGTTTTTT	CASSQTANTGELFF
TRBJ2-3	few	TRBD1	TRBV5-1	TGCGCCAGCAGCTCCCCTCGACAGGGAAGAGATACGCAGTATTTT	CASSSPRQGRDTQYF
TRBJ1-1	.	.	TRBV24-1	TGTGCCACCAGTGATTTATCCCGGACAGCGAACACTGAAGCTTTCTTT	CATSDLSRTANTEAFF
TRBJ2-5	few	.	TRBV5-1	TGCGCCAGCAGCTTGGAGATCGGCAGGCGGGGAGAGACCCAGTACTTC	CASSLEIGRRGETQYF
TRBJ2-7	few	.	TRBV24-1	TGTGCCACCAGTGAGGCCGGGACACCAGCCTACGAGCAGTACTTC	CATSEAGTPAYEQYF
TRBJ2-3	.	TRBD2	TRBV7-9	TGTGCCAGCAGCGCTACCTCTAGCGGGGAAGACACAGATACGCAGTATTTT	CASSATSSGEDTDTQYF